This note documents a single T cell receptor (beta chain) sequence. Using immunoSEQ multiplex PCR, the repertoire was profiled, and TCRdb retains in-frame clones only, with some absent. The sample has some 160,000 clones; approximately 88% are singletons. Germline CDR1 MNHEY, CDR2 SVGEGT. The CDR3 sequence is 15 residues long. Trimming cost V 5 bases and J 5 bases; bases outside gene matches: 8. The sample comes from a study of blood T cell repertoires in COVID-19. Overall study: Spain, Italy and the United States supplied samples that represented acute and convalescent COVID-19. T cells, B-cell-depleted T cells, or PBMCs supplied cDNA or gDNA.

The clonotype was recovered from a woman aged 45-65 years who had recovered from COVID-19. The specimen was PBMCs or T cells enriched from blood (not recorded which). This chain joins TRBV6-2 or TRBV6-3 and TRBJ2-5; 10 bases fit TRBD1. The CDR3 here is CASSVPTGGWETQYF. Written as DNA, the CDR3 is TGTGCCAGCAGTGTACCGACAGGGGGCTGGGAGACCCAGTACTTC.